Listed below are T cell receptor beta chains from one sample, sequenced in a study of technical replicates of blood from several donors. Produced via immunoSEQ multiplex PCR; TCRdb's table is partial and in-frame only. The data contain about 72,000 clones, over 80% of them singletons. Sequenced input: T cells isolated from PBMCs. These receptor sequences come from a human donor in good health. CDR3s include the opening cysteine and the closing phenylalanine or tryptophan. Each record gives: V gene, clone size, D gene, J gene, CDR3 protein, CDR3 DNA. The D gene is left open where the match is weak. Size tells how often a clone was seen (once, few, many) or the class of an expanded clone, and some rows leave it out.

>TRBV27|-|-|TRBJ1-4
CASSRAGGIATNEKLFF
TGTGCCAGCAGTCGGGCGGGAGGGATTGCAACTAATGAAAAACTGTTTTTT
>TRBV29-1|-|TRBD1|TRBJ1-2
CSVEGDRGGGYTF
TGCAGCGTTGAAGGCGACAGGGGAGGAGGCTACACCTTC
>TRBV6-5|-|-|TRBJ2-7
CASSYEGSSYEQYF
TGTGCCAGCAGTTACGAGGGTTCATCTTACGAGCAGTACTTC
>TRBV7-9|once|-|TRBJ2-5
CAIILQGSRQETQYF
TGTGCCATCATATTACAGGGCTCACGCCAAGAGACCCAGTACTTC
>TRBV30|-|-|TRBJ1-3
CAWSDGGEGNTIYF
TGTGCCTGGAGTGATGGGGGGGAAGGAAACACCATATATTTT
>TRBV5-1|-|-|TRBJ1-1
CASSARQGRAEAFF
TGCGCCAGCAGCGCCCGACAAGGGAGGGCTGAAGCTTTCTTT
>TRBV11-2|-|-|TRBJ2-2
CASSLSSRYANTGELFF
TGTGCCAGCAGCTTATCATCCCGGTACGCGAACACCGGGGAGCTGTTTTTT
>TRBV5-8|-|-|TRBJ1-5
CASSLARNQPQHF
TGTGCCAGCAGCTTGGCCAGGAATCAGCCCCAGCATTTT
>TRBV28|-|TRBD1|TRBJ1-3
CASRPAQGFGNTIYF
TGTGCCAGCAGGCCGGCACAGGGGTTCGGAAACACCATATATTTT
>TRBV7-6|-|TRBD1|TRBJ2-2
CASSRTGVAGELFF
TGTGCCAGCAGCCGGACAGGGGTGGCCGGGGAGCTGTTTTTT
>TRBV2|-|-|TRBJ2-6
CASSEGIWEMGANVLTF
TGTGCCAGCAGTGAAGGTATATGGGAGATGGGGGCCAACGTCCTGACTTTC
>TRBV15|-|TRBD2|TRBJ2-3
CATSRAGTSGLADTQYF
TGTGCCACCAGCAGAGCCGGGACTAGCGGGCTCGCAGATACGCAGTATTTT
>TRBV7-2|once|TRBD2|TRBJ2-7
CASSPRLAGANEQYF
TGTGCCAGCAGCCCCAGACTAGCGGGAGCAAACGAGCAGTACTTC
>TRBV5-5|-|TRBD1|TRBJ1-1
CASTPGQGYTEAFF
TGTGCCAGCACGCCGGGACAGGGTTACACTGAAGCTTTCTTT
>TRBV7-9|-|-|TRBJ2-2
CASSLRYGELFF
TGTGCCAGCAGCTTACGTTACGGGGAGCTGTTTTTT
>TRBV6-5|once|TRBD2|TRBJ2-5
CASSRYSGITETQYF
TGTGCCAGCAGCCGCTATAGCGGGATCACGGAGACCCAGTACTTC
>TRBV11-3|-|TRBD2|TRBJ2-7
CASSFTSGPTYEQYF
TGTGCCAGCAGCTTTACTAGCGGGCCCACCTACGAGCAGTACTTC
>TRBV7-6|-|TRBD1|TRBJ1-2
CASSFRTGGEKTDYGYTF
TGTGCCAGCAGCTTTAGGACAGGGGGCGAGAAGACTGACTATGGCTACACCTTC
>TRBV28|-|-|TRBJ1-1
CASSSRQVPAEAFF
TGTGCCAGCAGTTCCCGACAGGTTCCTGCTGAAGCTTTCTTT
>TRBV30|-|-|TRBJ2-7
CAWNDETTPTLEYF
TGTGCCTGGAATGACGAGACTACACCCACCCTGGAGTACTTC
>TRBV9|-|TRBD2|TRBJ2-1
CASSVGGSILNEQFF
TGTGCCAGCAGCGTAGGCGGGAGTATCCTAAATGAGCAGTTCTTC
>TRBV7-9|-|-|TRBJ2-3
CASSPRRGSTDTQYF
TGTGCCAGCAGCCCCCGTCGGGGTTCCACAGATACGCAGTATTTT
>TRBV19|-|TRBD1|TRBJ1-4
CASSIRGEGKLFF
TGTGCCAGTAGTATCAGGGGGGAAGGAAAACTGTTTTTT
>TRBV7-9|-|-|TRBJ1-5
CASSLSSGANQPQHF
TGTGCCAGCAGCTTATCATCAGGGGCCAATCAGCCCCAGCATTTT
>TRBV19|-|TRBD2|TRBJ2-7
CASSIGYSGIYEQYF
TGTGCCAGTAGTATAGGATACAGCGGGATCTACGAGCAGTACTTC
>TRBV9|-|TRBD1|TRBJ1-1
CASSVTGGNEAFF
TGTGCCAGCAGCGTCACAGGGGGAAATGAGGCTTTCTTT